These 26 T cell receptor beta chains originate from one sample sequenced in a study of T cell responses to AZD1222 COVID-19 vaccine. TCRdb keeps only in-frame clones here, not all; method: immunoSEQ multiplex PCR. The table records roughly 140,000 clones, 93% of them present only once. Sequenced material: peripheral blood, taken on day 0 of AZD1222 vaccination. Receptors were obtained from an adult in good health.

In this sample, this clone turned up once. This chain links TRBV7-2 with TRBJ2-5; TRBD1 is a possible D gene (6 bases). Germline CDR1 is SGHTA and CDR2 is FQGNSA. This CDR3 spans 14 amino acids. V was cut by 4 bases and J by 1 base, with 10 bases left in between. This chain's CDR3 is CASSSTGLQETQYF. CDR3 nucleotides: TGTGCCAGCAGCTCCACAGGGCTCCAAGAGACCCAGTACTTC.

This chain links TRBV6-5 with TRBJ1-4; D not certain. This CDR3 spans 12 amino acids. The germline CDR1 and CDR2 sequences are MNHEY and SVGAGI. The germline V and J ends were trimmed by 6 bases and 5 bases, with 7 bases remaining between them. The CDR3 protein is CASSNRNEKLFF. CDR3 bases: TGTGCCAGCAGCAACCGGAATGAAAAACTGTTTTTT.

The rearrangement links TRBV6-5 to TRBJ1-4, with unresolved D. CDR3 length: 13 amino acids. V was cut by 5 bases and J by 2 bases, with 6 bases left in between. Germline CDR1 is MNHEY and CDR2 is SVGAGI. The DNA of the CDR3 is TGTGCCAGCAGTCTACAGACTAATGAAAAACTGTTTTTT. Translated: CASSLQTNEKLFF.

The genes are TRBV19 and TRBJ2-1; perhaps TRBD2 as D (5 bases). The CDR3 spans 16 residues. The germline CDR1 and CDR2 sequences are LNHDA and SQIVND (reference sequence). The V gene lost 1 base and the J gene lost 3 bases, with 13 bases spanning the gap. The CDR3 coding sequence is TGTGCCAGTAGTATAGGTTTAGGACTGGACTACAATGAGCAGTTCTTC. Protein: CASSIGLGLDYNEQFF.

The V gene is TRBV7-9, the J gene TRBJ2-7; D is perhaps TRBD1 or TRBD2 (5 bases each). The CDR3 has 14 amino acids. Trimming shortened V by 0 bases and J by 5 bases, and 11 bases separated the two germline ends. Germline CDR1 SEHNR, CDR2 FQNEAQ (reference sequence). This CDR3 is CASSLAGGANEQYF. For the CDR3, the DNA is TGTGCCAGCAGCTTAGCTGGGGGTGCTAACGAGCAGTACTTC.

This clone showed up just once. CDR3 amino acids: CASSLGTGETQYF. CDR3 nucleotides: TGTGCCAGCAGCTTGGGTACGGGGGAGACCCAGTACTTC. The chain is built from TRBV5-6 and TRBJ2-5, with a possible D match to TRBD2 (5 bases). This CDR3 has 13 amino acids. Trimming shortened V by 0 bases and J by 5 bases, and 8 bases separated the two germline ends. CDR1 is SGHDT, CDR2 YYEEEE, per germline.

V usage is TRBV19 and J usage is TRBJ1-1; 9 bases align to TRBD1. Germline V CDR1 and CDR2: LNHDA, SQIVND (reference sequence). The CDR3 consists of 17 residues. V was clipped by 9 bases and J by 0 bases; unmatched bases: 14. The CDR3 DNA reads TGTGCCAGCCGAATCGGACAGGGGAGGGGAGTGAACACTGAAGCTTTCTTT. Its translation is CASRIGQGRGVNTEAFF.

The rearrangement joins TRBV3-1 (or the pseudogene TRBV3-2) to TRBJ1-6; weak D call: TRBD1 (5 bases). V gave up 0 bases and J gave up 12 bases, with 15 bases separating them. The CDR3 runs 15 residues. CDR1 is LGHDT, CDR2 YNNKEL, per germline (reference sequence). CDR3 in DNA: TGTGCCAGCAGCCAAGAAGGGGTCTCCGGCTTACCCCTCCACTTT. It is translated as CASSQEGVSGLPLHF.

This chain connects TRBV3-1 (or the pseudogene TRBV3-2) to TRBJ1-2; D is ambiguous. Per germline, CDR1 LGHDT and CDR2 YNNKEL (reference sequence). Trimming stripped 2 bases from V and 7 bases from J, with 8 bases between. The CDR3 runs 12 residues. The CDR3 spells CASSQLERGYTF. The CDR3 DNA follows: TGTGCCAGCAGCCAACTAGAGCGTGGCTACACCTTC.

This clone has just one count. The chain links TRBV30 to TRBJ1-1; D not resolved. Trimming removed 0 bases from V and 6 bases from J, with 11 bases in between. Germline assignment: CDR1 GTSNPN and CDR2 SVGIG (reference sequence). The CDR3 is 13 residues long. CDR3 DNA sequence: TGTGCCTGGAGTGTCTCGGACGGTTCTGAAGCTTTCTTT. Its protein is CAWSVSDGSEAFF.

The CDR3 reads CASSFNNEQFF. The CDR3 DNA reads as TGTGCCAGCAGCTTCAACAATGAGCAGTTCTTC. This sequence joins TRBV7-6 and TRBJ2-1; D unclear. V was cut by 3 bases and J by 5 bases, with 2 bases left in between. The CDR3 sequence is 11 residues long. CDR1 and CDR2 from the germline V gene are SGHVS and FNYEAQ.

The V call is TRBV7-2, the J call TRBJ2-7, with 8 bases lining up with TRBD2. The V segment lost 1 base and the J segment 1 base; nucleotides outside the gene matches: 9. Per the germline V gene, CDR1 is SGHTA and CDR2 is FQGNSA. CDR3 length equals 17 residues. The CDR3 DNA is TGTGCCAGCAGCTTAGTCATTAGCGGGAACCCTTCCTACGAGCAGTACTTC. Protein sequence: CASSLVISGNPSYEQYF.

V gene TRBV24-1 combines with J gene TRBJ1-2; D is undetermined. CDR1 is KGHDR, CDR2 SFDVKD, per germline. V lost 7 bases, J lost 0 bases, and 14 bases lay in between. This CDR3 has 15 amino acids. CDR3 in DNA: TGTGCCACCAGGGATCCTGACGGAGCTAACTATGGCTACACCTTC. Its translation is CATRDPDGANYGYTF.

This chain uses TRBV20-1 with TRBJ2-4; no clear D. V gave up 3 bases and J gave up 0 bases, with 6 bases separating them. CDR3 length equals 13 residues. CDR1 and CDR2 (germline): DFQATT, SNEGSKA (reference sequence). The CDR3 sequence: CSASTLAKNIQYF. The CDR3 nucleotides are TGCAGTGCTAGTACTCTAGCCAAAAACATTCAGTACTTC.

The chain recombines TRBV6-5 with TRBJ2-7; D is unclear. Trimming shortened V by 2 bases and J by 3 bases, and 11 bases separated the two germline ends. The CDR3 sequence is 14 residues long. Germline lookup yields CDR1 MNHEY and CDR2 SVGAGI. CDR3 nucleotides: TGTGCCAGCAGTTACGGTGGCACCAACTACGAGCAGTACTTC. Translation gives CASSYGGTNYEQYF.

The J gene is TRBJ2-7, the V gene TRBV11-2; D unresolved. The germline V gene has CDR1 SGHAT and CDR2 FQNNGV. The V and J ends lost 2 bases and 6 bases respectively, with 14 bases between them. The CDR3 spans 14 residues. The CDR3 loop reads CASSLMAESGEQYF. The CDR3 bases are TGTGCCAGCAGCTTAATGGCAGAGTCTGGCGAGCAGTACTTC.

The V gene is TRBV5-5, the J gene TRBJ1-3; D unresolved. The CDR3 extends over 15 amino acids. V gave up 2 bases and J gave up 2 bases, with 11 bases separating them. Germline V gene lookup returns CDR1 SGHKS and CDR2 YYEKEE (reference sequence). The CDR3 region has the DNA TGTGCCAGCAGCTTTGGCAGTATTACTGGAAACACCATATATTTT. This translates into CASSFGSITGNTIYF.

The J gene is TRBJ1-2, the V gene TRBV6-2 or TRBV6-3; 9 bases are shared with TRBD1. The CDR3 loop spans 16 amino acids. The V gene's germline CDR1 is MNHEY and CDR2 SVGEGT. V dropped 6 bases and J dropped 3; count of bases not matched to a gene: 11. This CDR3 reads CASSPRSGQGDYGYTF. CDR3 nucleotide sequence: TGTGCCAGCAGCCCACGATCGGGACAGGGAGACTATGGCTACACCTTC.

This chain uses TRBV19 with TRBJ1-1, with D unresolved. The V and J ends lost 11 bases and 0 bases respectively, with 16 bases between them. Germline assignment: CDR1 LNHDA and CDR2 SQIVND (reference sequence). The CDR3 consists of 14 residues. The CDR3 nucleotides read TGTGCCGCAAGTAGGGAGTGGATGAACACTGAAGCTTTCTTT. This translates into CAASREWMNTEAFF.

The rearrangement joins TRBV5-4 to TRBJ1-1; no clear D. CDR3 length equals 15 residues. CDR1 and CDR2 from the germline V gene are SGHNT and YYREEE (reference sequence). V lost 1 base to trimming and J lost 2 bases, with 12 bases between them. CDR3 nucleotides: TGTGCCAGCAGCTTGATGGGCAGCCTTAACACTGAAGCTTTCTTT. This codes for CASSLMGSLNTEAFF.

The chain links TRBV4-3 to TRBJ2-1; TRBD1 is a possible D gene (6 bases). V lost 3 bases to trimming and J lost 8 bases, with 11 bases between them. This CDR3 has 13 residues. Germline CDR1 is LGHNA and CDR2 is YSLEER. CDR3 DNA sequence: TGCGCCAGCAGCCATCGCAGGGGCCATGAGCAGTTCTTC. This codes for CASSHRRGHEQFF.

The chain has TRBV6-2 or TRBV6-3 and TRBJ2-7; D remains unclear. The V end was cut by 2 bases, the J end by 2 bases, with 7 bases between. This CDR3 spans 13 amino acids. Looked up from germline, CDR1 is MNHEY and CDR2 is SVGEGT. CDR3: CASSYKETYEQYF. The CDR3 DNA reads as TGTGCCAGCAGTTACAAAGAAACCTACGAGCAGTACTTC.

The V gene is TRBV20-1, the J gene TRBJ1-1; possibly TRBD1 for D (5 bases). The CDR3 runs 11 residues. V dropped 4 bases and J dropped 9 bases, with 12 bases sitting between them. Looked up from germline, CDR1 is DFQATT and CDR2 is SNEGSKA (reference sequence). The DNA of the CDR3 is TGCAGTGCTACCGACAGTCACCAAGCTTTCTTT. Translating it yields CSATDSHQAFF.

This rearrangement joins TRBV9 to TRBJ2-1; 7 bases line up with TRBD2. CDR3 length: 16 amino acids. Germline V lookup: CDR1 SGDLS, CDR2 YYNGEE. The ends lost 3 bases at V and 6 bases at J; junction bases unmatched: 12. The CDR3: CASSAPLRGGPNEQFF. The CDR3 DNA is TGTGCCAGCAGCGCCCCCCTTCGCGGGGGTCCCAATGAGCAGTTCTTC. The full variable domain, rest sourced from reference TRBV9 and TRBJ2-1, is DSGVTQTPKHLITATGQRVTLRCSPRSGDLSVYWYQQSLDQGLQFLIQYYNGEERAKGNILERFSAQQFPDLHSELNLSSLELGDSALYFCASSAPLRGGPNEQFFGPGTRLTVL.

The chain links TRBV30 to TRBJ2-2; D might be TRBD2 (5 bases). CDR3 length: 13 residues. The ends were cut back, 1 base at V and 8 bases at J, with 11 bases in the middle. Germline assignment: CDR1 GTSNPN and CDR2 SVGIG (reference sequence). CDR3 DNA sequence: TGTGCCTGGAGTGGCAGCGGCCTAGGGGAGCTGTTTTTT. This translates into CAWSGSGLGELFF. Together with reference TRBV30 and TRBJ2-2, the CDR3 gives the full variable domain: SQTIHQWPATLVQPVGSPLSLECTVEGTSNPNLYWYRQAAGRGLQLLFYSVGIGQISSEVPQNLSASRPQDRQFILSSKKLLLSDSGFYLCAWSGSGLGELFFGEGSRLTVL.

The chain links TRBV28 to TRBJ1-3; D is uncertain. V was cut by 3 bases and J by 0 bases, with 12 bases left in between. The CDR3 runs to 16 residues. Per the germline V gene, CDR1 is MDHEN and CDR2 is SYDVKM. CDR3 sequence: CASSFLDRYSGNTIYF. The DNA of the CDR3 is TGTGCCAGCAGTTTTCTGGATCGTTACTCTGGAAACACCATATATTTT.